This T cell receptor (beta chain) was sequenced in a study of vaccination and CD4 T cells after COVID-19. Study at large: Convalescent donors totaled six males and four females, including two who were Hispanic.

As to treatment: approximately 9-day PBMC culture with coronavirus spike peptide pools or control peptides (ViraFEST assay). ViraFEST stimulated the growth of antigen-specific T cells using peptide pools and subsequently profiled their TCRs by sequencing. The Oncomine TCR Beta short-read assay sequenced DNA from cultured CD4+ T cells. TCRdb re-called the PCR reads with MiXCR, one entry per CDR3 protein. The sample shows around 20,000 distinct CDR3 sequences, over 40% of them seen only once. CDR3 length equals 15 residues. The V gene lost 8 bases and the J gene lost 8 bases, with 24 bases spanning the gap. In germline, CDR1 is SNHLY, CDR2 FYNNEI. Study observations and caveats: The median count of SARS-CoV-2-reactive clonotypes rose from 21 to 38, not significantly.

About this clonotype itself: Its target is not known.

This TCR came from a human donor who had recovered from COVID-19. The chain carries TRBV2 and TRBJ1-2; D gene unclear. The specimen was CD4+ T cells from blood, cultured in vitro. The CDR3 DNA follows: TGTGCCAGCTATCGTCCCTCCGCCCTCTCGGGGGGCTACACCTTC. Translating it yields CASYRPSALSGGYTF.